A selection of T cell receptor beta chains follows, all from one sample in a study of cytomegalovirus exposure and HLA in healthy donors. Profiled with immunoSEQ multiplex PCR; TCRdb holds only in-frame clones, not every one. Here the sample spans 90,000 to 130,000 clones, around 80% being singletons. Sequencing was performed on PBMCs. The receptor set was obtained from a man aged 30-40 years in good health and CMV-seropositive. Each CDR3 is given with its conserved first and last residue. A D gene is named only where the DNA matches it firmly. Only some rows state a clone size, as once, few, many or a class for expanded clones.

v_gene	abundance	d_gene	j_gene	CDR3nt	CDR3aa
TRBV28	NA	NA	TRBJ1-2	TGTGCCAGCAGCTATATCGGGGTCGGGACAAGCGACTATGGCTACACCTTC	CASSYIGVGTSDYGYTF
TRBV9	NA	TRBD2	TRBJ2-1	TGTGCCAGCAGCGGGAGCGGGGGGGGTCCCTACAATGAGCAGTTCTTC	CASSGSGGGPYNEQFF
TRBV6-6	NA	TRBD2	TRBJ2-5	TGTGCCAGCACATGGCGGGGGGGAGAGACCCAGTACTTC	CASTWRGGETQYF
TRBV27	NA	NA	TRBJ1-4	TGTGCCAGCAGCACCGGGACTTCAACTAATGAAAAACTGTTTTTT	CASSTGTSTNEKLFF
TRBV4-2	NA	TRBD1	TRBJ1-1	TGTGCCAGCAGCCAAGCAGGACAGGGCTCCGAAGCTTTCTTT	CASSQAGQGSEAFF
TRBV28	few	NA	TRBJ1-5	TGTGCCAGCAGCCTAGTCCAGGGATTTCAACCCCAGCATTTT	CASSLVQGFQPQHF
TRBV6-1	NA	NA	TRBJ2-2	TGTGCCAGCAGTGTCAACCCCCAGGGGTTGGCGAACACCGGGGAGCTGTTTTTT	CASSVNPQGLANTGELFF
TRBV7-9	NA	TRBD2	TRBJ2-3	TGTTCCAGCAGCTCCGGGGGTCGGGAGGGACCAACAGATACGCAGTATTTT	CSSSSGGREGPTDTQYF
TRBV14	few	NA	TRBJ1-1	TGTGCCAGCAGCCCCCCGGGACACTTGAGTACTGAAGCTTTCTTT	CASSPPGHLSTEAFF
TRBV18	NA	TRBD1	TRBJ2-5	TGTGCCAGCTCACCGAGTGGGACAGGGGGCGCAGAGACCCAGTACTTC	CASSPSGTGGAETQYF
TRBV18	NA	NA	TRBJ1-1	TGTGCCAGCTCACCGCAGATTGACACTGAAGCTTTCTTT	CASSPQIDTEAFF
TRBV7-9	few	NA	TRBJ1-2	TGTGCCAGCAGCTTACCGATAACAGGAAACTATGGCTACACCTTC	CASSLPITGNYGYTF
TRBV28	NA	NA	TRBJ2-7	TGTGCCAGCCTCACCCGGACAGCCCCCTACGAGCAGTACTTC	CASLTRTAPYEQYF
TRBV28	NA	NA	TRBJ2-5	TGTGCCAGCAGGGGCGCGGGCGGGGAGACCCAGTACTTC	CASRGAGGETQYF
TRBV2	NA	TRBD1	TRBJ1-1	TGTGCCAGCAGTTTCCGGACAGGGCCCACCGAAGCTTTCTTT	CASSFRTGPTEAFF
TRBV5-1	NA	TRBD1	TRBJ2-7	TGCGCCAGCAGCCAAGACAGGGAAATGTACGAGCAGTACTTC	CASSQDREMYEQYF
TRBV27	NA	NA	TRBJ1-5	TGTGCCAGCAGTTCAGGGTGGGGGGGCAATCAGCCCCAGCATTTT	CASSSGWGGNQPQHF
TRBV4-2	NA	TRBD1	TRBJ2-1	TGTGCCAGCAGCCAGGGGACAGGGGACATTGATGAGCAGTTCTTC	CASSQGTGDIDEQFF
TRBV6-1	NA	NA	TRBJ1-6	TGTGCCAGCAGTGAAACTGGGACAAAGGACTCACCCCTCCACTTT	CASSETGTKDSPLHF
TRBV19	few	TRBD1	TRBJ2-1	TGTGCCAGTAGTATAGGACTCCCGGGACAGGGGCGGTTCTTC	CASSIGLPGQGRFF
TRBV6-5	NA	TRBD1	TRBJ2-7	TGTGCCAGCAGTTACTCACACAGGGGGTACGAGCAGTACTTC	CASSYSHRGYEQYF
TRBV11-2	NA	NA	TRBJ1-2	TGTGCCAGCAGCCTCCGACCCCAGGGGAATAGTCGCTACACCTTC	CASSLRPQGNSRYTF
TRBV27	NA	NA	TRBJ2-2	TGTGCCAGCAGTTCCCGGGAGCCCCATGCGCCGTACACCGGGGAGCTGTTTTTT	CASSSREPHAPYTGELFF
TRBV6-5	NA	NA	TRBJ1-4	TGTGCCAGCGCGCCCCTCGGAGGTGAAAAACTGTTTTTT	CASAPLGGEKLFF
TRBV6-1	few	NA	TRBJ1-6	TGTGCCAGCAGTGGCGAGACAGGCACTGGCAATTCACCCCTCCACTTT	CASSGETGTGNSPLHF
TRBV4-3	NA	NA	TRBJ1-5	TGCGCCAGCCACTCCGGGGGGGCAGGCAATCAGCCCCAGCATTTT	CASHSGGAGNQPQHF
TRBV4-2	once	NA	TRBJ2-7	TGTGCCAGCAGCCAAGACGAGGACTACGAGCAGTACTTC	CASSQDEDYEQYF
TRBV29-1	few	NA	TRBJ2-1	TGCAGCGTTGGTGGTAGGGGGGGGATCTCCTACAATGAGCAGTTCTTC	CSVGGRGGISYNEQFF
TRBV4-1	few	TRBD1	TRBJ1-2	TGCGCCAGCAGCCAAGATCGTGGGACAGGGTATGGAGGCTACACCTTC	CASSQDRGTGYGGYTF